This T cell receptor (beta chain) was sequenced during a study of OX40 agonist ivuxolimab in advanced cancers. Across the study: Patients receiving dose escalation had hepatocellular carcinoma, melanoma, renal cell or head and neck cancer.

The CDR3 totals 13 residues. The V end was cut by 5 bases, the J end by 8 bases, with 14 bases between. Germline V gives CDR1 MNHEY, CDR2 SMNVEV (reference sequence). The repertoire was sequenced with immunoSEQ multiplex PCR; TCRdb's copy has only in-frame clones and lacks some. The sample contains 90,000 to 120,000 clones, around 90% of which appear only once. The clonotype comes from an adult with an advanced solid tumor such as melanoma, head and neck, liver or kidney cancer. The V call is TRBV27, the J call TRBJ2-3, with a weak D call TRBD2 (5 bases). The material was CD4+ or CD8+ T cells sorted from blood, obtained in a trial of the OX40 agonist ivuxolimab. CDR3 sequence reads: CASSLSEGVTQYF. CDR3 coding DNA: TGTGCCAGCAGTCTGAGCGAGGGAGTTACGCAGTATTTT.